Listed below are T cell receptor beta chains from one sample, sequenced in a study of regulatory T cells in long-lasting Graves disease. TCRdb redid the calling of the multiplex PCR reads with MiXCR, one entry per CDR3 protein. The sample lists around 460,000 distinct CDR3 sequences; 22% were seen once. The material was peripheral blood mononuclear cells (PBMCs), obtained when the disease was refractory, from a patient treated with antithyroid drugs. These receptors all come from a female donor with Graves disease. The CDR3 runs from the conserved cysteine through the conserved F or W. D genes are given only for firm matches.

CASSLLSGYRPGETLYF	TRBV27	TRBJ2-5	.
CASQAEGEYSPLHF	TRBV9	TRBJ1-6	.
CSVRQDILRQQYF	TRBV29-1	TRBJ2-7	.
CASSTSGSLRGETQYF	TRBV4-2	TRBJ2-5	TRBD2
CSAPVASGNNQPQHF	TRBV20-1	TRBJ1-5	.
CASSLPGGGYEQYF	TRBV11-3	TRBJ2-7	.
CASNEDGRGSNQPQHF	TRBV28	TRBJ1-5	.
CASTTSGNTIYF	TRBV6-1	TRBJ1-3	.
CASSSNSGDTIYF	TRBV7-2	TRBJ1-3	.
CASSFTSGDSGNTIYF	TRBV6-2/TRBV6-3	TRBJ1-3	.
CATSSPPGTQYF	TRBV15	TRBJ2-5	.
CASSYTQGAGQPQHF	TRBV7-2	TRBJ1-5	TRBD1